Sequencing of this TCR beta chain was carried out in a study of blood T cell repertoires in COVID-19. About the study: The analysed material was cDNA or gDNA that came from T cells, B-cell-depleted T cells, or PBMCs.

Methods used by the authors: Researchers report that nucleated cell counts were estimated from reference gene primer amplification. Assay used: immunoSEQ multiplex PCR; TCRdb lists only in-frame clones, some missing. D and trimming come from the DNA, and the V and J calls and clone size come from that table. The table lists some 390,000 clones, under 90% of them singletons. This clone was detected a few times. Germline CDR1 is LGHNA and CDR2 is YSLEER. V lost 0 bases to trimming and J lost 0 bases, with 6 bases between them. The CDR3 is 16 amino acids. This sequence joins TRBV4-3 and TRBJ1-6, with D uncertain. Sequencing was carried out using PBMCs or T cells enriched from blood (not recorded which). The TCR originated in a woman aged 25 to 39 who had recovered from COVID-19. CDR3 in amino acids: CASSQEWSSYNSPLHF. In DNA form, the CDR3 reads TGCGCCAGCAGCCAAGAGTGGAGCTCCTATAATTCACCCCTCCACTTT.